This T cell receptor (beta chain) was identified in a study of cytomegalovirus exposure and HLA in healthy donors. About the study: A prior study identified 117 million unique TCR beta sequences from some 200 million T cells. Study-wide findings and caveats: Cytomegalovirus-associated status was assigned to 150 or so TCR beta chains. Productive rates of about 90% or about 30% were seen for most TCR beta V segments in an earlier analysis.

Amplification used 60 Vbeta primers and 13 Jbeta primers. Libraries were prepared by immunoSEQ multiplex PCR; TCRdb keeps only in-frame clonotypes and omits some of them. This repertoire shows around 170,000 clones, around four fifths found once; its top ten account for about 1.9%. About this clone: Its antigen is undetermined.

This receptor was identified in a woman in her twenties or thirties in good health and CMV-seronegative. Sample: PBMCs.

In DNA, the CDR3 is TGTGCCATCGGGTCATTGGGGGAGGGTGAAAAACTGTTTTTT. Residues: CAIGSLGEGEKLFF. The rearrangement links TRBV10-3 to TRBJ1-4; D might be TRBD1 (5 bases). Germline V CDR1 and CDR2: ENHRY, SYGVKD. The CDR3 contains 14 residues. Trimming pared 8 bases from V and 7 bases from J, leaving 17 bases between.